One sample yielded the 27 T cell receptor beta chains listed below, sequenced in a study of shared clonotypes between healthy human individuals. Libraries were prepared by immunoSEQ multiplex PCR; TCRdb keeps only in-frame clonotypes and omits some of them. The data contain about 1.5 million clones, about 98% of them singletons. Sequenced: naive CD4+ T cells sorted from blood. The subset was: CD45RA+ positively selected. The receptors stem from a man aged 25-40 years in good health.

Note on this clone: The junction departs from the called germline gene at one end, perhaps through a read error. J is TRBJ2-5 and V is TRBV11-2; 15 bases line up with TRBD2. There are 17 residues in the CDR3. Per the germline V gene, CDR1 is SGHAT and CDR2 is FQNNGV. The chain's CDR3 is CASSSHHGLAGGDGRNF. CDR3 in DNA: TGTGCCAGCAGCTCCCACCACGGACTAGCGGGAGGGGACGGACGGAACTTC.

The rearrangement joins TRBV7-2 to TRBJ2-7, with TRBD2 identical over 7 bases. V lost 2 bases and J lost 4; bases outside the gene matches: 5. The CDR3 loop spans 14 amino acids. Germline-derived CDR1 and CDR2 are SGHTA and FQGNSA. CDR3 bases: TGTGCCAGCAGCTTATACGGGAGGCTTTACGAGCAGTACTTC. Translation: CASSLYGRLYEQYF.

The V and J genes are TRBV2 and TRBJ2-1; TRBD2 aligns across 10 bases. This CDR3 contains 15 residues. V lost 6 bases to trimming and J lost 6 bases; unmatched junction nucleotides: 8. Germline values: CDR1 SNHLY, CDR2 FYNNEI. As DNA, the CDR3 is TGTGCCAGCAGCCAAAGCGGGAGGGCCGGCAATGAGCAGTTCTTC. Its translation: CASSQSGRAGNEQFF.

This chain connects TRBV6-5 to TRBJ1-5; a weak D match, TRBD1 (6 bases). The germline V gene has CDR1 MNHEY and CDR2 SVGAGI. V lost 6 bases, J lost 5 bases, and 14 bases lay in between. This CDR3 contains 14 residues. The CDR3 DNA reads TGTGCCAGCAGGGGGTCGGGGGGCGATCAGCCCCAGCATTTT. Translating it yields CASRGSGGDQPQHF.

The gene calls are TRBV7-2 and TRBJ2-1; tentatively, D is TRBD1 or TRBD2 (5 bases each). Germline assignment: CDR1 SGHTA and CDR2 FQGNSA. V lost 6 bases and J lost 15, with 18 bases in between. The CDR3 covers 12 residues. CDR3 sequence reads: CASRDPGGYPFF. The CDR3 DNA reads TGTGCCAGCAGGGACCCTGGGGGTTATCCGTTCTTC.

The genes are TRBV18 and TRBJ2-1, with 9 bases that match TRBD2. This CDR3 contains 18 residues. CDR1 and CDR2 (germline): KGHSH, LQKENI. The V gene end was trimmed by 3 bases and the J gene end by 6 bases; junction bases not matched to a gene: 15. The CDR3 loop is CASSPRLAEGYGANEQFF. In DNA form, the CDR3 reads TGTGCCAGCTCACCCAGACTAGCGGAGGGGTATGGGGCCAATGAGCAGTTCTTC.

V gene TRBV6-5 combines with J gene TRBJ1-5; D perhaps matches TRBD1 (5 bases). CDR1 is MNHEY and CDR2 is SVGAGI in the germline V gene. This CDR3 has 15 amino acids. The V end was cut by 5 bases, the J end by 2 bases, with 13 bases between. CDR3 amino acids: CASSTRIGGNQPQHF. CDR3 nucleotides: TGTGCCAGCAGTACCCGGATAGGGGGCAATCAGCCCCAGCATTTT.

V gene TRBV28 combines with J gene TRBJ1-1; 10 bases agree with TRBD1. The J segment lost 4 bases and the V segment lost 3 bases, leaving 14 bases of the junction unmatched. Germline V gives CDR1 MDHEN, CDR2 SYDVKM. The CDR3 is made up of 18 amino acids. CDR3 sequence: CASSFPGTGAYSGTEAFF. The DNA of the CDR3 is TGTGCCAGCAGTTTCCCCGGGACAGGGGCCTATTCGGGCACTGAAGCTTTCTTT. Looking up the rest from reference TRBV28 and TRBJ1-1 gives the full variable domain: DVKVTQSSRYLVKRTGEKVFLECVQDMDHENMFWYRQDPGLGLRLIYFSYDVKMKEKGDIPEGYSVSREKKERFSLILESASTNQTSMYLCASSFPGTGAYSGTEAFFGQGTRLTVV.

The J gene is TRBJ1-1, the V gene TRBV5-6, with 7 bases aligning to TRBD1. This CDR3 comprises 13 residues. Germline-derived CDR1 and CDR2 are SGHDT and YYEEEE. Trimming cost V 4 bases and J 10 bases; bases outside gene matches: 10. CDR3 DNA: TGTGCCAGCAGCCCAGGACAGGCTACTCGAGCTTTCTTT. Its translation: CASSPGQATRAFF.

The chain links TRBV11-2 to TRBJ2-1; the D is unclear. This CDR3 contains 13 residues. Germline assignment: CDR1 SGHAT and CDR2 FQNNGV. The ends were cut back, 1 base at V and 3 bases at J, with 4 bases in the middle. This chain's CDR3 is CASSLGRYNEQFF. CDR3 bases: TGTGCCAGCAGCTTAGGGCGCTACAATGAGCAGTTCTTC.

The CDR3 region is CARTGNGRREPMKSYEQYF. CDR3 nucleotides: TGCGCCAGGACAGGGAACGGGAGAAGGGAACCGATGAAAAGCTACGAGCAGTACTTC. This chain links TRBV5-1 with TRBJ2-7, with D possibly matching TRBD1 (7 bases). With 8 bases removed from V and 3 bases from J, the gap between germline ends came to 33 bases. Germline V gene sequence: CDR1 SGHRS, CDR2 YFSETQ. The CDR3 runs 19 residues.

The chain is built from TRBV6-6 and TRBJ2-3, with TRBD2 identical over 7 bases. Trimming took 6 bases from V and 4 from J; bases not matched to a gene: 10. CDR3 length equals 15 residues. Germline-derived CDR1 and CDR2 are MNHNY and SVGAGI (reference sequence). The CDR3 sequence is CASSLTTGRADTQYF. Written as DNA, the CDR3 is TGTGCCAGCAGCCTTACCACGGGGAGGGCAGATACGCAGTATTTT.

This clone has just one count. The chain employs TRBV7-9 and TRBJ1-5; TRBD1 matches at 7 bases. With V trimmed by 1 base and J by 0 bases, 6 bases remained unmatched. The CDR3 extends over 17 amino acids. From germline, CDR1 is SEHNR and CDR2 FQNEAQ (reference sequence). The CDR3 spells CASSLDFSGGSNQPQHF. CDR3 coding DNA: TGTGCCAGCAGCTTAGATTTTTCAGGGGGTAGCAATCAGCCCCAGCATTTT. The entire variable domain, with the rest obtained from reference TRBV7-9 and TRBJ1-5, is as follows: DTGVSQNPRHKITKRGQNVTFRCDPISEHNRLYWYRQTLGQGPEFLTYFQNEAQLEKSRLLSDRFSAERPKGSFSTLEIQRTEQGDSAMYLCASSLDFSGGSNQPQHFGDGTRLSIL.

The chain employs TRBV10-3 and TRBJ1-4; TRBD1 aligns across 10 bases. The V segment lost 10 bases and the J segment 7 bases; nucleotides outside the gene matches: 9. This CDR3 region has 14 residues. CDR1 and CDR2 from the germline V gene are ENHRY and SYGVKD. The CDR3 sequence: CATGTGALGEKLFF. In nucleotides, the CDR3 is TGTGCCACTGGGACAGGGGCGCTGGGTGAAAAACTGTTTTTT.

The CDR3 nucleotides read TGTGCCAGCAGATTGTTCGAGGACAGTAGCGAGCAGTACTTC. Its translation: CASRLFEDSSEQYF. This chain connects TRBV2 to TRBJ2-7; a possible D gene is TRBD1 (6 bases). Germline CDR1 reads SNHLY; CDR2 reads FYNNEI. Trimming left V 6 bases short and J 6 bases short, with 18 bases between. The CDR3 loop spans 14 amino acids.

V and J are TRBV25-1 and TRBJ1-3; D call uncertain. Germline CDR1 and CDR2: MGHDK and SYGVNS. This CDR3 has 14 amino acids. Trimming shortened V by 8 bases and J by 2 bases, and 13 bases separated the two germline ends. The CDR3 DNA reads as TGTGCCAGCGCCTCGCCGGGGACTGGAAACACCATATATTTT. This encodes CASASPGTGNTIYF.

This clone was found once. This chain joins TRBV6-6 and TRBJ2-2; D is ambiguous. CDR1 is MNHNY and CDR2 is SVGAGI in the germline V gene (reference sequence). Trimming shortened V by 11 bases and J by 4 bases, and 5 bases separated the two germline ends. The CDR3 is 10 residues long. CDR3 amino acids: CAGGTGELFF. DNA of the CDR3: TGTGCCGGCGGCACCGGGGAGCTGTTTTTT.

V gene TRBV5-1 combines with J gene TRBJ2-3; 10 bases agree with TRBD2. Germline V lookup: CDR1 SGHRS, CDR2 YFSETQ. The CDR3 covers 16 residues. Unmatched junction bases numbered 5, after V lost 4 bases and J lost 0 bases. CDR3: CASSVRLAGSTDTQYF. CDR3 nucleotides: TGCGCCAGCAGCGTTCGACTAGCGGGTAGCACAGATACGCAGTATTTT.

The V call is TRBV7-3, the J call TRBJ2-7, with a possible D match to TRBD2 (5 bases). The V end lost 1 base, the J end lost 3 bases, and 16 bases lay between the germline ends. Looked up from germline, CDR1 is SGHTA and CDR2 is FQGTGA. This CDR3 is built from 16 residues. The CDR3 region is CASSLRFLADYYEQYF. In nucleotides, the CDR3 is TGTGCCAGCAGCTTAAGGTTTCTAGCAGACTACTACGAGCAGTACTTC.

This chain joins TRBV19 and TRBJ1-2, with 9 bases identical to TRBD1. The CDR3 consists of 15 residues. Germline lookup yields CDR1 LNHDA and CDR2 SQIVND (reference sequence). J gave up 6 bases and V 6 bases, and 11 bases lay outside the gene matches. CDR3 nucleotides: TGTGCCAGTAGGACCCCCGGGACAGGGATCCATGGCTACACCTTC. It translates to CASRTPGTGIHGYTF.

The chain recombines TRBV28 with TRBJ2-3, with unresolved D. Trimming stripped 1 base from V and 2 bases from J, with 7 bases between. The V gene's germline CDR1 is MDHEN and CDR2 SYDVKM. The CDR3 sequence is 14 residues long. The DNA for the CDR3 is TGTGCCAGCAGTTTATCCCTCAACACAGATACGCAGTATTTT. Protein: CASSLSLNTDTQYF.

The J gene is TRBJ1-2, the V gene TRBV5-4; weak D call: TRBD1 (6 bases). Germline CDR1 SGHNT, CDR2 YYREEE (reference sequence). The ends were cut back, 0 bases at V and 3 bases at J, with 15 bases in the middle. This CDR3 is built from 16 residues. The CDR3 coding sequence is TGTGCCAGCAGCTTGGGTAGGGGGGCGTCCGACTATGGCTACACCTTC. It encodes CASSLGRGASDYGYTF.

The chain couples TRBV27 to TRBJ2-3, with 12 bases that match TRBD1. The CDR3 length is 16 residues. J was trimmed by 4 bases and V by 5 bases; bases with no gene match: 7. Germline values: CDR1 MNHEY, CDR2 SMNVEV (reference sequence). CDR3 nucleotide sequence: TGTGCCAGCAGTACCGGGACAGGGGGCTTTTCAGATACGCAGTATTTT. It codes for CASSTGTGGFSDTQYF.

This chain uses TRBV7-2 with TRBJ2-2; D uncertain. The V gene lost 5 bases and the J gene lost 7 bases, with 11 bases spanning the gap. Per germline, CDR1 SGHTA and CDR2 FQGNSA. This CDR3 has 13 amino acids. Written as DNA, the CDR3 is TGTGCCAGCAGCCTTGACTTGTACGGGGAGCTGTTTTTT. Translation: CASSLDLYGELFF.

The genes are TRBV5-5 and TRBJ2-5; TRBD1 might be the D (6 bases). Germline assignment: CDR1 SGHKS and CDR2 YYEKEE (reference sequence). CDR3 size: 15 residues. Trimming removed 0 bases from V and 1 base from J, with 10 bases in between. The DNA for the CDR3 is TGTGCCAGCAGCTTGGTAGCCAGGGGCCAAGAGACCCAGTACTTC. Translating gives CASSLVARGQETQYF.

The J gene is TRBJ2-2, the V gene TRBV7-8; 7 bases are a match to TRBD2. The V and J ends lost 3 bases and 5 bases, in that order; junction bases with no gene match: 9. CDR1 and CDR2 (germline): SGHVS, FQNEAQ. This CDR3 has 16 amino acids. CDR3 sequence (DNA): TGTGCCAGCAGCTTGCGTGGTCGGGGGGAGACCGGGGAGCTGTTTTTT. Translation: CASSLRGRGETGELFF.

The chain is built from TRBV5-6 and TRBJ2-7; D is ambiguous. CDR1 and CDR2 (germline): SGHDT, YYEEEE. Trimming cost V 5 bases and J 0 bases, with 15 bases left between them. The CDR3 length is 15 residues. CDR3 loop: CASRFLSSHSYEQYF. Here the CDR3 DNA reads TGTGCCAGCAGGTTTCTTAGCAGCCACTCCTACGAGCAGTACTTC.